This T cell receptor beta chain was found in a study of response to subunit inactivated influenza vaccine. Study findings and constraints: Each seasonal influenza vaccination recruits few new T cells, the authors suggested.

The CDR3 extends over 15 amino acids. V was pared by 0 bases and J by 0 bases, with 7 bases between. Per germline, CDR1 SGHRS and CDR2 YFSETQ. TCRdb reprocessed the RT-PCR reads via MiXCR and lists one record per CDR3 protein. The repertoire holds more than 450,000 distinct CDR3 sequences, with 6% to 9% as singletons. This clonotype was recorded many times. Its antigen is undetermined. Sequencing was performed on PBMCs from blood, taken about 24 months after vaccination. The sequence was collected from a man between 50 and 69 years old who received an inactivated influenza vaccine. The V and J genes are TRBV5-1 and TRBJ1-3; no definite D call. In nucleotides, the CDR3 is TGCGCCAGCAGCTTGGAAGGAAACTCTGGAAACACCATATATTTT. Protein sequence: CASSLEGNSGNTIYF.